A single sample gave rise to the 10 T cell receptor beta chains below, sequenced in a study of blood T cell repertoires in COVID-19. This table comes from immunoSEQ multiplex PCR, and its TCRdb copy is limited to in-frame clones, with some not included. In the table there are 130,000 or so clones, roughly 86% of which are singletons. Material for sequencing was peripheral blood. These receptors all stem from a human donor in a cohort sampled during active COVID-19.

The gene calls are TRBV12-5 and TRBJ1-1, with 8 bases identical to TRBD1. The CDR3 has 14 amino acids. Trimming at V came to 5 bases and at J to 6 bases, leaving 8 bases not matched to a gene. Germline lookup yields CDR1 LGHNT and CDR2 FRNRAP. DNA of the CDR3: TGTGCTAGTGGTACCGGACAGGGAAGCGCTGAAGCTTTCTTT. Protein sequence: CASGTGQGSAEAFF.

The chain is built from TRBV5-6 and TRBJ2-5; 10 bases map to TRBD2. Germline V gene lookup returns CDR1 SGHDT and CDR2 YYEEEE. Trimming at V came to 1 base and at J to 1 base, leaving 10 bases not matched to a gene. The CDR3 is made up of 18 amino acids. As DNA, the CDR3 is TGTGCCAGCAGCTTGAACCCCCCACTAGCGGGGTTCCAAGAGACCCAGTACTTC. Encoded protein: CASSLNPPLAGFQETQYF.

The J gene is TRBJ1-2, the V gene TRBV4-1; tentative D call: TRBD1 (5 bases). CDR1 is MGHRA and CDR2 is YSYEKL in the germline V gene. This CDR3 has 16 amino acids. V lost 3 bases and J 6 bases, leaving 20 bases between the germline ends. CDR3 protein: CASSHVLRQRGDGYTF. The CDR3 DNA follows: TGCGCCAGCAGCCATGTCCTAAGACAGCGCGGGGATGGCTACACCTTC.

This chain uses TRBV5-1 with TRBJ2-5; TRBD1 is a possible D gene (6 bases). This CDR3 spans 13 amino acids. Germline V gene lookup returns CDR1 SGHRS and CDR2 YFSETQ. V was trimmed by 4 bases and J by 4 bases, leaving 11 bases between them. This CDR3 reads CASSTQGRETQYF. In DNA form, the CDR3 reads TGCGCCAGCAGCACTCAGGGGAGAGAGACCCAGTACTTC.

The gene calls are TRBV18 and TRBJ2-2, with D tentatively TRBD1 (5 bases). CDR1 and CDR2 (germline): KGHSH, LQKENI. The CDR3 sequence is 17 residues long. Trimming left V 6 bases short and J 1 base short, with 18 bases between. The CDR3 sequence: CASSQTAYPLNTGELFF. CDR3 sequence (DNA): TGTGCCAGCTCCCAGACAGCGTACCCTTTGAACACCGGGGAGCTGTTTTTT.

This clone turned up a few times. The gene calls are TRBV6-5 and TRBJ2-7; 8 bases are a match to TRBD1. Trimming took 7 bases from V and 1 from J; bases not matched to a gene: 6. The CDR3 runs 14 residues. The germline gives CDR1 MNHEY, CDR2 SVGAGI. In DNA form, the CDR3 reads TGTGCCAGCAAGACAGGGGAAGGTTCCTACGAGCAGTACTTC. Translating gives CASKTGEGSYEQYF.

The chain couples TRBV19 to TRBJ1-3; D not resolved. Looked up from germline, CDR1 is LNHDA and CDR2 is SQIVND (reference sequence). The CDR3 is 16 residues long. V was clipped by 7 bases and J by 2 bases, with 18 bases between them. The CDR3 here is CASTHPRGYTGNTIYF. Here the CDR3 DNA reads TGTGCCAGTACCCATCCTCGGGGATATACTGGAAACACCATATATTTT. The entire variable domain, with the rest obtained from reference TRBV19 and TRBJ1-3, is as follows: DGGITQSPKYLFRKEGQNVTLSCEQNLNHDAMYWYRQDPGQGLRLIYYSQIVNDFQKGDIAEGYSVSREKKESFPLTVTSAQKNPTAFYLCASTHPRGYTGNTIYFGEGSWLTVV.

The chain links TRBV27 to TRBJ2-7; 8 nucleotides match TRBD2. This CDR3 contains 12 residues. Losses at the gene ends were 6 bases for V and 5 bases for J; bases not matched to a gene: 3. Germline V gene data show CDR1 as MNHEY and CDR2 as SMNVEV (reference sequence). The CDR3 DNA reads TGTGCCAGCAGGCGGGGGGTAGACGAGCAGTACTTC. Translating it yields CASRRGVDEQYF.

The rearrangement links TRBV12-3 or TRBV12-4 to TRBJ1-2; TRBD1 might be the D (6 bases). The CDR3 consists of 13 residues. Trimming pared 6 bases from V and 2 bases from J, leaving 10 bases between. The CDR3 loop reads CASSPDRNYGYTF. The CDR3 bases are TGTGCCAGCAGCCCCGACAGGAACTATGGCTACACCTTC.

The chain is built from TRBV7-9 and TRBJ2-5, with 11 bases aligning to TRBD2. J lost 6 bases, V lost 4 bases, and 10 bases had no gene match. This CDR3 spans 16 amino acids. Germline V gene lookup returns CDR1 SEHNR and CDR2 FQNEAQ (reference sequence). The CDR3, as DNA: TGTGCCAGCAGCTCCCATCTAGCGGGGGGCGGGCAGACCCAGTACTTC. It is translated as CASSSHLAGGGQTQYF.